This T cell receptor (beta chain) is drawn from a study of T cells in Graves' hyperthyroidism and ophthalmopathy. General study findings and limits: Before onset, by a median of around 6.1 months, the model predicted ophthalmopathy. Peripheral blood also featured most of the thyroid clonotypes expanded above 0.001.

Note on this clonotype: Its specificity is unknown.

An absence of ophthalmopathy progression within 18 months meant stable Graves' hyperthyroidism. Aged 18 to 65, the patients had hyperthyroidism that was newly diagnosed and had lasted under 2 months. This CDR3 has 16 amino acids. The V end was cut by 2 bases, the J end by 0 bases, with 11 bases between. Germline-derived CDR1 and CDR2 are MNHNS and SASEGT. TCR beta CDR3 region amplification was performed from RNA transcripts. The TCR CDR3 first-round RT-PCR relied on the HTBI primer set. TCRdb recomputed calls from the multiplex PCR reads with MiXCR, one row per CDR3 protein. The table lists about 560,000 distinct CDR3 sequences, more than 15% of them singletons, with under 8% in the top ten.

V and J are TRBV6-1 and TRBJ1-5; no definite D call. This sequence was found in a woman aged 30 to 39 with Graves' hyperthyroidism. The sequenced sample was blood. The CDR3 region has the DNA TGTGCCAGCAGTGAAAATCAAGCGTATAGCAATCAGCCCCAGCATTTT. Translating gives CASSENQAYSNQPQHF.